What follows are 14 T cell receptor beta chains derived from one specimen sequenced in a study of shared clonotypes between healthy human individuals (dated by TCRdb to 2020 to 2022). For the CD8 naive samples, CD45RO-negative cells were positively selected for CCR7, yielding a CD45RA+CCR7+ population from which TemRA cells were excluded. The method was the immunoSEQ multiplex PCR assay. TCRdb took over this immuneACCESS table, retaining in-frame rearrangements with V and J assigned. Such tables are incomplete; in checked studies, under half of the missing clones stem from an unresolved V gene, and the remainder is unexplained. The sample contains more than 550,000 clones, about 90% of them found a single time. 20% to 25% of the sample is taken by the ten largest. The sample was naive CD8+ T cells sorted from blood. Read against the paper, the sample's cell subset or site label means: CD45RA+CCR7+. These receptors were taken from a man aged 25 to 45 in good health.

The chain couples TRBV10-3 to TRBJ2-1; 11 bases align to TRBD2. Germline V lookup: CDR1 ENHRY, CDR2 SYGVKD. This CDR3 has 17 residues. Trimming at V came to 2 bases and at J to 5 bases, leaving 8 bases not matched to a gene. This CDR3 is CAISEGLGLAANNEQFF. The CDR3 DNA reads TGTGCCATCAGTGAGGGCCTGGGACTAGCGGCAAACAATGAGCAGTTCTTC.

The CDR3 sequence is CAISESRGTGFDEQFF. CDR3 DNA: TGTGCCATCAGTGAGTCGCGGGGGACAGGGTTCGATGAGCAGTTCTTC. The chain recombines TRBV10-3 with TRBJ2-1; 9 bases fit TRBD1. This CDR3 comprises 16 residues. J gave up 8 bases and V 0 bases, and 8 bases lay outside the gene matches. Germline V lookup: CDR1 ENHRY, CDR2 SYGVKD.

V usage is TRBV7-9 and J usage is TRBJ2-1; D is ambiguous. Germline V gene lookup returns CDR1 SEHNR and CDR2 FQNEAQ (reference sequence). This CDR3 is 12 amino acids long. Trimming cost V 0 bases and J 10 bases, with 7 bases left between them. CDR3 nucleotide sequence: TGTGCCAGCAGCTTAGCAGAACCAGAGCAGTTCTTC. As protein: CASSLAEPEQFF.

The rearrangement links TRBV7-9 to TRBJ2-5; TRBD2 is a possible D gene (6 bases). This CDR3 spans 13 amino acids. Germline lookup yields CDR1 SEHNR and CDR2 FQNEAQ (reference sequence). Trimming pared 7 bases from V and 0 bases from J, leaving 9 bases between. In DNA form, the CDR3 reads TGTGCCAGCACCTGGGACTACCAAGAGACCCAGTACTTC. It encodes CASTWDYQETQYF.

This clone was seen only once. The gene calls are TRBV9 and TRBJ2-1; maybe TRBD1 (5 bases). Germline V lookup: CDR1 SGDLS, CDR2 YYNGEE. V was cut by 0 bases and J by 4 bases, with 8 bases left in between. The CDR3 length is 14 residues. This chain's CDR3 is CASSVEGNYNEQFF. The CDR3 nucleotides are TGTGCCAGCAGCGTAGAGGGGAATTACAATGAGCAGTTCTTC.

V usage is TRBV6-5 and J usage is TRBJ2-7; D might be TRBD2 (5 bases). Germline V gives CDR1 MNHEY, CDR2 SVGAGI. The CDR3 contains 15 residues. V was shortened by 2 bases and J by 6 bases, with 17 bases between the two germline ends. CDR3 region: CASSYQSGSLSEQYF. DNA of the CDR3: TGTGCCAGCAGTTACCAATCTGGGAGTCTTAGCGAGCAGTACTTC.

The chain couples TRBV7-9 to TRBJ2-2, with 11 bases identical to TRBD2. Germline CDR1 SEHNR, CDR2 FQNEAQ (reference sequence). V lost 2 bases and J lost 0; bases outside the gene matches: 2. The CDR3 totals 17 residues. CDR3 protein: CASSLMTSGANTGELFF. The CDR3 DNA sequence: TGTGCCAGCAGCTTAATGACTAGCGGGGCGAACACCGGGGAGCTGTTTTTT.

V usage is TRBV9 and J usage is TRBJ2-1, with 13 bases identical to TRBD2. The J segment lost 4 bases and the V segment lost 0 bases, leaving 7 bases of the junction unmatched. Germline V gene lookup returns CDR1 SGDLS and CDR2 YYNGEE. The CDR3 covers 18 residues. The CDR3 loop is CASSVGGTSGIGYNEQFF. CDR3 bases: TGTGCCAGCAGCGTAGGAGGGACTAGCGGGATCGGGTACAATGAGCAGTTCTTC.

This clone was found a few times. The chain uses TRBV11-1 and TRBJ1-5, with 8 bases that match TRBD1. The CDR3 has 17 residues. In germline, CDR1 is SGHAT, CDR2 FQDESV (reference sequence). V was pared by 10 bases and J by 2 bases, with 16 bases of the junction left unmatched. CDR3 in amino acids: CANTNFKQGVGNQPQHF. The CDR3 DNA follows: TGTGCCAACACGAATTTTAAACAGGGGGTGGGCAATCAGCCCCAGCATTTT.

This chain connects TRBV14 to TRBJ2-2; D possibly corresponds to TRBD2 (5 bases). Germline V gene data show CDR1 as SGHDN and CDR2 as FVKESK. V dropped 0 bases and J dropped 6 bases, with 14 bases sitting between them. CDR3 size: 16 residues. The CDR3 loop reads CASSQDSRPRAGELFF. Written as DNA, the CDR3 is TGTGCCAGCAGCCAAGATTCCAGGCCGAGGGCCGGGGAGCTGTTTTTT.

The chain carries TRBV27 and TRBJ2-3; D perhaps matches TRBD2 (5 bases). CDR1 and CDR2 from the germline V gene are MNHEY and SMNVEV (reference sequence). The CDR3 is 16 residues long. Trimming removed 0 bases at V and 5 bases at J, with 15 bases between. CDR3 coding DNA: TGTGCCAGCAGTTTATCCTTAGAGGCCGGGGTAGATACGCAGTATTTT. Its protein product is CASSLSLEAGVDTQYF.

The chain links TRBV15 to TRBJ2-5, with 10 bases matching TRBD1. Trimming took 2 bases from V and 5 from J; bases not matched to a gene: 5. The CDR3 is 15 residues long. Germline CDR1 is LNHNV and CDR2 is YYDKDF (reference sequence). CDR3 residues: CATSRPDRGRETQYF. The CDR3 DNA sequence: TGTGCCACCAGCAGACCTGACAGGGGGCGTGAGACCCAGTACTTC. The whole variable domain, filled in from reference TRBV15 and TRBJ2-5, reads DAMVIQNPRYQVTQFGKPVTLSCSQTLNHNVMYWYQQKSSQAPKLLFHYYDKDFNNEADTPDNFQSRRPNTSFCFLDIRSPGLGDTAMYLCATSRPDRGRETQYFGPGTRLLVL.

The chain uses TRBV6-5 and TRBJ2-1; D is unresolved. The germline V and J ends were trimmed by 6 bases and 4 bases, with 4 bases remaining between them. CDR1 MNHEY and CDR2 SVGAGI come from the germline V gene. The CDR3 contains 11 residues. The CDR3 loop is CASSTYNEQFF. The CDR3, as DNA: TGTGCCAGCAGCACATACAATGAGCAGTTCTTC.

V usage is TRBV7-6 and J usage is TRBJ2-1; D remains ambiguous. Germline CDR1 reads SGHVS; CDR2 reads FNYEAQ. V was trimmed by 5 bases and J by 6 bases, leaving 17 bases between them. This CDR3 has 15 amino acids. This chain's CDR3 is CASSILGKTFNEQFF. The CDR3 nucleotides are TGTGCCAGCAGCATTCTAGGCAAGACCTTCAATGAGCAGTTCTTC.